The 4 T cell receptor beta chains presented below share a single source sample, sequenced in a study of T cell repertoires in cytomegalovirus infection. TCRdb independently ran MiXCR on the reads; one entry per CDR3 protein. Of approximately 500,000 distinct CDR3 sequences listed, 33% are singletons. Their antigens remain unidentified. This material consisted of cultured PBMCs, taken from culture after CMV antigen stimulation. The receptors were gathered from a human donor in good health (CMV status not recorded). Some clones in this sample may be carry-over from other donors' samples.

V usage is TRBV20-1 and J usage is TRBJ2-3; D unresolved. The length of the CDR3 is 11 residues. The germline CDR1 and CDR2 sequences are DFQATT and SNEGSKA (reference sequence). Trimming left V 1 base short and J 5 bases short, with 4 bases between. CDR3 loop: CSARVGDTQYF. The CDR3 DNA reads TGCAGTGCTAGAGTGGGAGATACGCAGTATTTT.

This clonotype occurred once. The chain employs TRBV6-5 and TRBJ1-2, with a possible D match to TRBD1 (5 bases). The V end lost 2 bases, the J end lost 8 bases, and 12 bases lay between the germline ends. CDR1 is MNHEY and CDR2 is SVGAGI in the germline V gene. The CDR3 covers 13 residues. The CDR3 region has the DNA TGTGCCAGCAGTTACAGGGGCGAAGGGGGCTACACCTTC. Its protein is CASSYRGEGGYTF.

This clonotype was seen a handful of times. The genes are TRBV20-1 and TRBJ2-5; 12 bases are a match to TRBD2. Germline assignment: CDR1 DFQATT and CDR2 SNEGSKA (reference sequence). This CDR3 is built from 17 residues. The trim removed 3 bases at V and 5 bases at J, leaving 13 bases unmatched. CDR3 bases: TGCAGTGCTAGGACAAACGGACTAGCGGGACTTTGGGAGACCCAGTACTTC. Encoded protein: CSARTNGLAGLWETQYF.

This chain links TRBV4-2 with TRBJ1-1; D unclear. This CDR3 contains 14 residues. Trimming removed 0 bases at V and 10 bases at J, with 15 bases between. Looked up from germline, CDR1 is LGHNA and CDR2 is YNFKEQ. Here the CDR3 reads CASSQDVGRYAAFF. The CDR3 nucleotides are TGTGCCAGCAGCCAAGATGTTGGGAGGTACGCAGCTTTCTTT.